The source of this T cell receptor beta chain is a study of tumor-infiltrating lymphocytes in primary liver carcinoma. Study-wide results and limits: Tumors had a significantly higher top-250-clone fraction than blood (p = 0.039).

On this clonotype itself: Its matching antigen is unknown. One base away lies a much larger clone, so this may be a sequencing read error.

The authors made TCR beta cDNA from around 500 ng total RNA with a constant-region primer. Modified slightly, ARM-PCR produced TCR beta libraries over three nested multiplex PCR rounds. Both of the initial two PCR rounds ran for around 10 cycles and employed TRBV1-TRBV30 forward primers alongside a C-beta reverse primer. MiXCR, run by TCRdb on the multiplex PCR reads, gives a single entry per CDR3 protein. Here the sample spans some 46,000 distinct CDR3 sequences, about 75% being singletons. V shed 5 bases and J shed 0 bases, with 3 bases lying between them. CDR1 is SEHNR and CDR2 is FQNEAQ in the germline V gene (reference sequence). CDR3 length equals 12 residues. Both RNA and DNA were isolated together from roughly 20-30 mg of bulk tissue that had not been sorted.

This chain connects TRBV7-9 to TRBJ2-3; D is undetermined. Sequencing was done on a sample of tumor-adjacent normal liver tissue. The clonotype originates from a woman aged 25 to 39 with primary liver carcinoma and hepatitis B virus infection. The CDR3 DNA reads TGTGCCAGCAGCATCAGCACAGATACGCAGTATTTT. It encodes CASSISTDTQYF.